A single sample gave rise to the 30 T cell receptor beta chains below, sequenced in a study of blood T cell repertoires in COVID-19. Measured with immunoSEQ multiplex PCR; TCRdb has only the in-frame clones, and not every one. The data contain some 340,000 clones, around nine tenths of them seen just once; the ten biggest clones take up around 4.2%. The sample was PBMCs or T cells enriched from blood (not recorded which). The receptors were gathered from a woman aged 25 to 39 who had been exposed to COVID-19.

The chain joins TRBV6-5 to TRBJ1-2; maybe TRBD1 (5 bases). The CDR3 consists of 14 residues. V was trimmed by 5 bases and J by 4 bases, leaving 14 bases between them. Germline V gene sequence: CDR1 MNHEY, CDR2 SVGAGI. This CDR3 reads CASSMTVPIYGYTF. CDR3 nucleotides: TGTGCCAGCAGTATGACAGTCCCTATCTATGGCTACACCTTC.

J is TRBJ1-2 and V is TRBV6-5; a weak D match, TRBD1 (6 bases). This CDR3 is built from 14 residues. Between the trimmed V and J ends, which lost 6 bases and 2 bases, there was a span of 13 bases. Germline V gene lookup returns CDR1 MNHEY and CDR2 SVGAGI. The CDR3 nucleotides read TGTGCCAGCAGGCCGGGACAACTAAACTATGGCTACACCTTC. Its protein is CASRPGQLNYGYTF.

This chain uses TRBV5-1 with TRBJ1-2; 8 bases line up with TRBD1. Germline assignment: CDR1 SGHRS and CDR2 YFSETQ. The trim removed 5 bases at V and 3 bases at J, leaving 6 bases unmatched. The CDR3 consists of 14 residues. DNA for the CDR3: TGCGCCAGCAGTAGCGACAGGGGATACTATGGCTACACCTTC. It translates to CASSSDRGYYGYTF.

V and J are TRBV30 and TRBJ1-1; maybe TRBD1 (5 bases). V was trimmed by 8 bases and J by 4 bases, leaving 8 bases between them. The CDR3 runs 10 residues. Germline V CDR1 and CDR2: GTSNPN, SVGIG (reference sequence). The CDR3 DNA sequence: TGTGCCGGGGGGGTCACTGAAGCTTTCTTT. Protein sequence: CAGGVTEAFF.

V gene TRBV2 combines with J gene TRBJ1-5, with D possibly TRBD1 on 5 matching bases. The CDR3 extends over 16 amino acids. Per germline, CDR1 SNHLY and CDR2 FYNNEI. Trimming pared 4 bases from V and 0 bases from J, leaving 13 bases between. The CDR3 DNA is TGTGCCAGCAGTGCAGGGCCCGGGTATAGCAATCAGCCCCAGCATTTT. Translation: CASSAGPGYSNQPQHF.

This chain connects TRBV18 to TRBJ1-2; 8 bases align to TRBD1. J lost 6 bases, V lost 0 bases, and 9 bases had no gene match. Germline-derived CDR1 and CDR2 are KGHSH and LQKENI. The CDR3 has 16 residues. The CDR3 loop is CASSPPVTGGTHGYTF. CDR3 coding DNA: TGTGCCAGCTCACCACCGGTAACAGGGGGAACTCATGGCTACACCTTC.

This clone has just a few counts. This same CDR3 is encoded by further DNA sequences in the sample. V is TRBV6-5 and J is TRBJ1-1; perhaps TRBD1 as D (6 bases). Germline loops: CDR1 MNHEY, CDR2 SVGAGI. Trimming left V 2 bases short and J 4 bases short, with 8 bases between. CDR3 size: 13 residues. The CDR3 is CASSYSRGTEAFF. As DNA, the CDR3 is TGTGCCAGCAGTTACAGCAGGGGCACTGAAGCTTTCTTT.

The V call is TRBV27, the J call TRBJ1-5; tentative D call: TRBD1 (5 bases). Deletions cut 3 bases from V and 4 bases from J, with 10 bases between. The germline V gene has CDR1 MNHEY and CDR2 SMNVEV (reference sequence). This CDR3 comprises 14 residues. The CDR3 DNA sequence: TGTGCCAGCAGTTTGGGGGGGTGGAATCAGCCCCAGCATTTT. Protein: CASSLGGWNQPQHF.

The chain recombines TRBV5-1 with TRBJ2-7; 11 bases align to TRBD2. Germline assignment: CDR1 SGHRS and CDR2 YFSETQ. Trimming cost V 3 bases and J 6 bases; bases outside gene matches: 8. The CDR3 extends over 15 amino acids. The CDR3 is CASSSTSGALGEQYF. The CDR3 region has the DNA TGCGCCAGCAGCTCGACTAGCGGGGCCCTAGGCGAGCAGTACTTC.

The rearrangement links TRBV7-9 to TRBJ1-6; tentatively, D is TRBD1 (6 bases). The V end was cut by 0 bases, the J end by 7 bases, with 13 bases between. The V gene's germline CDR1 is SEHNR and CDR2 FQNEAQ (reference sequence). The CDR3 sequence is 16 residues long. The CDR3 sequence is CASSLASGRGNSPLHF. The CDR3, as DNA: TGTGCCAGCAGCTTAGCTTCCGGGAGGGGGAATTCACCCCTCCACTTT.

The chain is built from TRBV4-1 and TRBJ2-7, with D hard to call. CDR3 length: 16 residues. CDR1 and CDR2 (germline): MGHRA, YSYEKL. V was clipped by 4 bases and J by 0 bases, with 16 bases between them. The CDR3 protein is CASSPSVVLISYEQYF. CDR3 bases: TGCGCCAGCAGCCCTTCGGTCGTCCTAATCTCCTACGAGCAGTACTTC.

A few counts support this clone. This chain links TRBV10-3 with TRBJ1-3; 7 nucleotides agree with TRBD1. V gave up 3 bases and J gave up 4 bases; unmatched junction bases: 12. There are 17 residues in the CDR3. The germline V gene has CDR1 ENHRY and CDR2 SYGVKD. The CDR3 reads CAISENPLTGMGNTIYF. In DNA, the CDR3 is TGTGCCATCAGTGAAAACCCCCTGACAGGGATGGGAAACACCATATATTTT.

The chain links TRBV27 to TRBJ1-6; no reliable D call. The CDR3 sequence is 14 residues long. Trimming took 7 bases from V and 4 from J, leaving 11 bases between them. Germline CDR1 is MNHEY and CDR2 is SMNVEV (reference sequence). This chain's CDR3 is CASTTPHYNSPLHF. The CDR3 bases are TGTGCCAGCACTACCCCCCATTATAATTCACCCCTCCACTTT.

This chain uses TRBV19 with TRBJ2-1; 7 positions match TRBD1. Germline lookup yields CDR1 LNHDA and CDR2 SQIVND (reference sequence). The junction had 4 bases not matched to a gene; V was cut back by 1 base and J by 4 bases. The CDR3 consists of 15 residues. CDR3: CASSIAQGRYNEQFF. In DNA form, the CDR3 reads TGTGCCAGTAGTATAGCACAGGGGCGATACAATGAGCAGTTCTTC.

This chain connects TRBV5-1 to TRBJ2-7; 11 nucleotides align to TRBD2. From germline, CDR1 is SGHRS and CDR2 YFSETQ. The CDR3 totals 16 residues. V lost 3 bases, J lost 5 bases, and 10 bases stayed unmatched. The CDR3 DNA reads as TGCGCCAGCAGCTCCGATGGCCTAGCGGGGGGTAACGAGCAGTACTTC. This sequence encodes CASSSDGLAGGNEQYF.

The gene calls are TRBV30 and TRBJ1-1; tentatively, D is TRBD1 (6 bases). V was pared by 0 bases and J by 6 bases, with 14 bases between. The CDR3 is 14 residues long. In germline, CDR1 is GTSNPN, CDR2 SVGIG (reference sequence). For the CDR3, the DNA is TGTGCCTGGAGTGTACAGGGCGCTGGTGCTGAAGCTTTCTTT. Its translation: CAWSVQGAGAEAFF.

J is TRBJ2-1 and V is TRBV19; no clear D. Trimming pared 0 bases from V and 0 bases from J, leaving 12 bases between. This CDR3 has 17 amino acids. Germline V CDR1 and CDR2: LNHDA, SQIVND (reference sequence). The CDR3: CASSIDLPHSSYNEQFF. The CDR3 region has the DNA TGTGCCAGTAGTATAGATTTACCCCATAGCTCCTACAATGAGCAGTTCTTC.

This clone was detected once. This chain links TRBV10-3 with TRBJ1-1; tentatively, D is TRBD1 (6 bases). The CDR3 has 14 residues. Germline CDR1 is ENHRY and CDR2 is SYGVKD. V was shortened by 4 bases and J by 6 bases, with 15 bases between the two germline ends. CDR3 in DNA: TGTGCCATCAGTGCTCGGGGGGGCGACGCTGAAGCTTTCTTT. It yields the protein CAISARGGDAEAFF.

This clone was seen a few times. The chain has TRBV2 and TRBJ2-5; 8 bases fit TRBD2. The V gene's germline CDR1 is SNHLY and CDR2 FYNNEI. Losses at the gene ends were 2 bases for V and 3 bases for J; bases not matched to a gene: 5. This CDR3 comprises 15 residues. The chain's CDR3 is CASSERGTSEETQYF. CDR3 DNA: TGTGCCAGCAGTGAAAGGGGGACTAGTGAAGAGACCCAGTACTTC.

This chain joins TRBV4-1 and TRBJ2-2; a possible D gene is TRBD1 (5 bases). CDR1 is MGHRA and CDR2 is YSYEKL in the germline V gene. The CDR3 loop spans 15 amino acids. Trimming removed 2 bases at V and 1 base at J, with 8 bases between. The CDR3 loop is CASSQYQGNTGELFF. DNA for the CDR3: TGCGCCAGCAGCCAATATCAGGGGAACACCGGGGAGCTGTTTTTT.

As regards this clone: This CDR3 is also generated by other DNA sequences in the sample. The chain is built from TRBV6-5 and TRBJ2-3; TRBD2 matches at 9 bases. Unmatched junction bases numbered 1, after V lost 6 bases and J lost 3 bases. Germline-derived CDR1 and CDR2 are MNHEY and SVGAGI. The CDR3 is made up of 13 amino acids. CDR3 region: CASRRGGTDTQYF. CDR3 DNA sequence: TGTGCCAGCAGGCGGGGGGGAACAGATACGCAGTATTTT.

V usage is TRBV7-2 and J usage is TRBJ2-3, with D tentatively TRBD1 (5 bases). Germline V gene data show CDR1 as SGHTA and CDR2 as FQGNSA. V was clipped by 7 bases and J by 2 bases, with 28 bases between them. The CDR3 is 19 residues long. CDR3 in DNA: TGTGCCAGCACCCCCCTCGCACAGGCCGCCCCTCGCTTCACAGATACGCAGTATTTT. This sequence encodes CASTPLAQAAPRFTDTQYF.

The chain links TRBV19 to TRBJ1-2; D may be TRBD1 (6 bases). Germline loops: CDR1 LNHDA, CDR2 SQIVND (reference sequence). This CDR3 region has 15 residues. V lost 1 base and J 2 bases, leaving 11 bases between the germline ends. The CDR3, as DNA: TGTGCCAGTAGTATAGGTCGGCAGGGGAACTATGGCTACACCTTC. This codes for CASSIGRQGNYGYTF.

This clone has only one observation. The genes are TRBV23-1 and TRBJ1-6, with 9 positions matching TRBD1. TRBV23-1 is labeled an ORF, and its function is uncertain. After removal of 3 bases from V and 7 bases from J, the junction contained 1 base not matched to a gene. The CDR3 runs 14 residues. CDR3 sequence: CASSQGTGNSPLHF. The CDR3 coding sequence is TGCGCCAGCAGTCAGGGGACAGGGAATTCACCCCTCCACTTT.

CDR3 protein: CASSHGQGMSKNIQYF. The CDR3 coding sequence is TGTGCCAGCAGCCATGGACAGGGGATGTCCAAAAACATTCAGTACTTC. The chain uses TRBV11-3 and TRBJ2-4; TRBD1 aligns across 9 bases. CDR1 and CDR2 (germline): SGHNT, YENEEA. Losses at the gene ends were 5 bases for V and 2 bases for J; bases not matched to a gene: 7. This CDR3 contains 16 residues.

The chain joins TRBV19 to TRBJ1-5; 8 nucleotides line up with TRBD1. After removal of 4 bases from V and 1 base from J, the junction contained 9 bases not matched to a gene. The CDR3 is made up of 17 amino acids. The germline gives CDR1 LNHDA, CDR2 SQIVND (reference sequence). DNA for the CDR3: TGTGCCAGTAGTAAGTACGACAGGGGAGGAAGCAATCAGCCCCAGCATTTT. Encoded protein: CASSKYDRGGSNQPQHF.

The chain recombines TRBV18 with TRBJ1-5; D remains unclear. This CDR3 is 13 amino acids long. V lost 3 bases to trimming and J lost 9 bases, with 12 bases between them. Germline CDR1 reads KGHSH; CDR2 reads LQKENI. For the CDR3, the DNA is TGTGCCAGCTCACCCAGCGAGGCGGGGCCCCAGCATTTT. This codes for CASSPSEAGPQHF.

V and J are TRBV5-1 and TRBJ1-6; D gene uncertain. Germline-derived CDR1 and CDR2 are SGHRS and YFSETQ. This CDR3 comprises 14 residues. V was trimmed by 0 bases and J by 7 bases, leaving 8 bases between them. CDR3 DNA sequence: TGCGCCAGCAGCTTGGATGTGAGGAATTCACCCCTCCACTTT. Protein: CASSLDVRNSPLHF.

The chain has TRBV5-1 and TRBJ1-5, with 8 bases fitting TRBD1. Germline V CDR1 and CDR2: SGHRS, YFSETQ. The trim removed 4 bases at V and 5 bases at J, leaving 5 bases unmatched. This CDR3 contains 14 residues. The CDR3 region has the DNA TGCGCCAGCAGCCGTGGGACAGGTGATCAGCCCCAGCATTTT. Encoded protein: CASSRGTGDQPQHF.

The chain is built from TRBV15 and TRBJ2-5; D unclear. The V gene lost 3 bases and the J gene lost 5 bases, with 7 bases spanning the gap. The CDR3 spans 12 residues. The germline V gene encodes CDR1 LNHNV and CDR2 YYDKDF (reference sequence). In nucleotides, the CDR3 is TGTGCCACCAGCAGGGAGTTGGAGACCCAGTACTTC. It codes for CATSRELETQYF. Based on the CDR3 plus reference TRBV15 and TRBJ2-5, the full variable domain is DAMVIQNPRYQVTQFGKPVTLSCSQTLNHNVMYWYQQKSSQAPKLLFHYYDKDFNNEADTPDNFQSRRPNTSFCFLDIRSPGLGDTAMYLCATSRELETQYFGPGTRLLVL.